The 2 T cell receptor beta chains below come from one sample, sequenced in a study of cytomegalovirus exposure and HLA in healthy donors. Primers included in the PCR were 60 Vbeta and 13 Jbeta primers. Profiled with immunoSEQ multiplex PCR; TCRdb holds only in-frame clones, not every one. The sample contains around 180,000 clones, approximately 80% of which appear only once. Sequencing used PBMCs. These receptors came from a woman younger than 45 in good health and CMV-seropositive.

The gene calls are TRBV5-1 and TRBJ2-3; D uncertain. CDR1 is SGHRS and CDR2 is YFSETQ in the germline V gene. V gave up 6 bases and J gave up 2 bases, with 7 bases separating them. CDR3 length: 12 amino acids. The CDR3 loop is CASTVDTDTQYF. For the CDR3, the DNA is TGCGCCAGCACCGTAGACACAGATACGCAGTATTTT.

CDR3 sequence: CASSARGGNEKLFF. The CDR3 DNA reads TGTGCCAGCAGTGCCAGGGGTGGTAATGAAAAACTGTTTTTT. The rearrangement links TRBV7-9 to TRBJ1-4, with D possibly matching TRBD1 (6 bases). The CDR3 contains 14 residues. Germline V gene data show CDR1 as SEHNR and CDR2 as FQNEAQ (reference sequence). V lost 6 bases to trimming and J lost 4 bases, with 12 bases between them.